This T cell receptor (beta chain) was sequenced for a study of spatial heterogeneity in lung cancer. Study-wide context: Fewer alpha-chain than beta-chain sequences were consistently detected.

Time point noted: blood at routine non-recurrence follow-up after resection. Researchers sequenced whole RNA taken from tumor, nontumor lung or frozen PBMC without sorting. In TCRdb, the 5' RACE reads were re-called with MiXCR into one record per CDR3 protein. The table has 95,000 to 130,000 distinct CDR3 sequences, 12% seen once; the top ten hold roughly 17%. This clonotype turned up a few times. The clonotype was recovered from a male donor with early-stage non-small cell lung cancer. The material sequenced was PBMCs, taken at follow-up.

CDR3 DNA sequence: TGTGCCAGCAGTTATCTCGGACAGTCCTACGAGCAGTACTTC. This translates into CASSYLGQSYEQYF. The rearrangement uses TRBV6-2 or TRBV6-3 and TRBJ2-7, with D possibly matching TRBD1 (6 bases). The germline gives CDR1 MNHEY, CDR2 SVGEGT. The CDR3 sequence is 14 residues long. Trimming removed 3 bases from V and 1 base from J, with 10 bases in between.